This T cell receptor beta chain appears in the sequencing data of a study of cytomegalovirus exposure and HLA in healthy donors. Points from the study as a whole: The investigators catalogued some 160 TCR beta chains as cytomegalovirus-associated.

Worth noting for this clone: Antigen: not known.

Unmatched junction bases numbered 17, after V lost 10 bases and J lost 12 bases. CDR1 is MNHEY, CDR2 SMNVEV, per germline (reference sequence). The CDR3 contains 15 residues. With 60 Vbeta and 13 Jbeta primers, the PCR was carried out. The protocol was immunoSEQ multiplex PCR, while the TCRdb copy is restricted to in-frame clones and leaves out a portion. The sample carries under 250,000 clones, 70% to 85% recorded once. The sample taken for sequencing was PBMCs. The TCR sequence derives from a male donor in good health and CMV-seronegative. This chain links TRBV27 with TRBJ1-6; 8 bases align to TRBD1. CDR3 nucleotide sequence: TGTGCCACTACGAACGGACAGGGCCCGTTTCGACCCCTCCACTTT. It encodes CATTNGQGPFRPLHF.